The sequence of this TCR beta chain was determined in a study of response to subunit inactivated influenza vaccine. Whole-study results and caveats: New T cells are recruited in small numbers by each seasonal influenza vaccination, according to the authors' suggestion.

TCRdb reprocessed the RT-PCR reads via MiXCR and lists one record per CDR3 protein. The sample contains 280,000 or so distinct CDR3 sequences, 20% to 25% of which appear only once. CDR1 and CDR2 (germline): SGHTA, FQGNSA. This CDR3 contains 15 residues. Trimming cost V 0 bases and J 3 bases, with 10 bases left between them. This clonotype has a handful of counts. Its antigen remains unknown. The V call is TRBV7-2, the J call TRBJ2-3; D is perhaps TRBD2 (5 bases). Sample: PBMCs from blood, taken 21 months after vaccination. The TCR originated in a man aged 45 to 70 who received an inactivated influenza vaccine. The chain's CDR3 is CASSLADLNTDTQYF. CDR3 nucleotide sequence: TGTGCCAGCAGCTTAGCGGACTTGAATACAGATACGCAGTATTTT.